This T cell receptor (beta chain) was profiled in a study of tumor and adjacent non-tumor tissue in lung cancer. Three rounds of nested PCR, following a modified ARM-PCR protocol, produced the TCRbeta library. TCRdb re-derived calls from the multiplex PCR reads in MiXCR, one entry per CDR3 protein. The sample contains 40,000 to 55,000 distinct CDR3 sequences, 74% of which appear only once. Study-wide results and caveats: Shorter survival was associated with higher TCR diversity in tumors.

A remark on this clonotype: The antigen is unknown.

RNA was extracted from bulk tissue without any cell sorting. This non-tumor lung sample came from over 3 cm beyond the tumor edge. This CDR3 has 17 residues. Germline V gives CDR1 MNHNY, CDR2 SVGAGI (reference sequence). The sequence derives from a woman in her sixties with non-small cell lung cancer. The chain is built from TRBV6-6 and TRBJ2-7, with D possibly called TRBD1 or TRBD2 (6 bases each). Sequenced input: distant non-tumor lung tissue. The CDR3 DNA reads TGTGTCCGCAGTTACGCCCCGAGGGGGGTCGGTGTCTACGAGCAGTACTTC. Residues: CVRSYAPRGVGVYEQYF.